Below are 24 T cell receptor beta chains sequenced from a single sample in a study of breast tumors, draining lymph nodes, adjacent tissues. Axillary draining lymph nodes of breast cancer patients supplied the node samples. One entry per CDR3 protein, called by TCRdb with MiXCR from the multiplex PCR reads. The sample gives about 110,000 distinct CDR3 sequences, more than 25% of which show up once; approximately 5% is in the top ten. Material: axillary lymph node tissue. The receptors stem from a female donor with breast cancer. Some clones in this sample may be carry-over from other donors' samples.

This clonotype was picked up many times. DNA for the CDR3: TGCGCCAGCAGCCAGTCCCCGGGGGCGGCCGGGGAGCTGTTTTTT. Translated: CASSQSPGAAGELFF. The rearrangement joins TRBV4-1 to TRBJ2-2; perhaps D is TRBD1 or TRBD2 (6 bases each). This CDR3 spans 15 amino acids. Trimming cost V 3 bases and J 6 bases, with 14 bases left between them. CDR1 is MGHRA and CDR2 is YSYEKL in the germline V gene.

In this sample, this clonotype turned up many times. This chain joins TRBV10-3 and TRBJ1-2; 8 bases align to TRBD1. CDR1 and CDR2 (germline): ENHRY, SYGVKD. The CDR3 consists of 13 residues. The V gene end was trimmed by 6 bases and the J gene end by 8 bases; junction bases not matched to a gene: 8. The CDR3 DNA reads TGTGCCATCAGGGTTGGACAGGGCGGAGGCTACACCTTC. It specifies CAIRVGQGGGYTF.

This clonotype was seen once. A much larger clone is a single base away; this may be a read error. The chain combines TRBV6-1 with TRBJ1-5, with 8 bases aligning to TRBD1. Germline assignment: CDR1 MNHNS and CDR2 SASEGT. The CDR3 consists of 16 residues. This chain's CDR3 is CAGSEPVTGGNQPQHF. In nucleotides, the CDR3 is TGTGCCGGCAGTGAACCAGTGACAGGGGGCAATCAGCCCCAGCATTTT.

A word on this clonotype: The germline gene is not matched at one end of the junction; a read error may be the cause. V usage is TRBV12-3 or TRBV12-4 and J usage is TRBJ2-7; either TRBD1 or TRBD2 may fit D (5 bases each). This CDR3 contains 14 residues. In nucleotides, the CDR3 is TGTGCCGGCAGTCCATCGGGACGAGCTTACGAGCAGTACTTC. Translation: CAGSPSGRAYEQYF.

This clonotype was seen only once. The V and J genes are TRBV10-3 and TRBJ2-7; D is possibly TRBD1 or TRBD2 (5 bases each). The V gene's germline CDR1 is ENHRY and CDR2 SYGVKD. Deletions cut 10 bases from V and 2 bases from J, with 18 bases between. This CDR3 is built from 14 residues. CDR3 sequence reads: CATYGAGGPYEQYF. The DNA of the CDR3 is TGTGCCACCTACGGGGCAGGAGGACCCTACGAGCAGTACTTC.

This clonotype was picked up many times. The junction departs from germline at one end; a sequencing error may be responsible. V usage is TRBV7-2 and J usage is TRBJ1-2; D is unclear. This CDR3 has 15 residues. From germline, CDR1 is SGHTA and CDR2 FQGNSA. The CDR3 reads CASSLVVISNYGYPF. As DNA, the CDR3 is TGTGCCAGCAGCTTAGTCGTTATTTCTAACTATGGCTACCCCTTC.

The chain uses TRBV10-3 and TRBJ2-7; D is undetermined. V was clipped by 2 bases and J by 5 bases, with 4 bases between them. The CDR3 consists of 11 residues. Germline V CDR1 and CDR2: ENHRY, SYGVKD. The CDR3: CAISEGDEQYF. As DNA, the CDR3 is TGTGCCATCAGTGAGGGGGACGAGCAGTACTTC.

The gene calls are TRBV6-1 and TRBJ2-7; D not certain. Germline CDR1 MNHNS, CDR2 SASEGT. Trimming took 7 bases from V and 5 from J, leaving 12 bases between them. The CDR3 consists of 12 residues. The CDR3 bases are TGTGCCAGCAATTTAGGGTCGAACGAGCAGTACTTC. This sequence encodes CASNLGSNEQYF.

This clonotype was seen just once. This chain uses TRBV3-1 with TRBJ1-4; TRBD1 matches 10 bases. The CDR3 is 15 residues long. Unmatched junction bases numbered 3, after V lost 1 base and J lost 7 bases. Looked up from germline, CDR1 is LGHDT and CDR2 is YNNKEL (reference sequence). The CDR3 is CASSQGGQGFEKLFF. The CDR3 bases are TGTGCCAGCAGCCAAGGGGGACAGGGGTTTGAAAAACTGTTTTTT. Full variable domain (rest looked up from reference TRBV3-1 and TRBJ1-4): DTAVSQTPKYLVTQMGNDKSIKCEQNLGHDTMYWYKQDSKKFLKIMFSYNNKELIINETVPNRFSPKSPDKAHLNLHINSLELGDSAVYFCASSQGGQGFEKLFFGSGTQLSVL.

This clonotype was seen only once. The CDR3 DNA reads TGCGCCAGCAGCCAACAACTAGCGGGGGGAAGCACAGATACGCAGTATTTT. This gives the protein CASSQQLAGGSTDTQYF. The chain uses TRBV4-3 and TRBJ2-3, with TRBD2 identical over 12 bases. Germline V CDR1 and CDR2: LGHNA, YSLEER. V gave up 2 bases and J gave up 0 bases; unmatched junction bases: 3. The CDR3 totals 17 residues.

The gene calls are TRBV7-9 and TRBJ2-3; D gene unclear. Trimming stripped 1 base from V and 11 bases from J, with 13 bases between. Germline assignment: CDR1 SEHNR and CDR2 FQNEAQ (reference sequence). The CDR3 contains 13 residues. The CDR3 loop reads CASSLERVNEQYF. The CDR3 region has the DNA TGTGCCAGCAGCTTAGAAAGAGTCAATGAGCAGTATTTT.

This clonotype was found many times. The rearrangement joins TRBV5-1 to TRBJ2-7, with no clear D. This CDR3 region has 15 residues. The V end was cut by 0 bases, the J end by 0 bases, with 10 bases between. Germline loops: CDR1 SGHRS, CDR2 YFSETQ. CDR3 coding DNA: TGCGCCAGCAGCTTGGGGGCCCTTGGCTCCTACGAGCAGTACTTC. Residues: CASSLGALGSYEQYF. Full variable domain (outside the CDR3, taken from reference TRBV5-1 and TRBJ2-7): KAGVTQTPRYLIKTRGQQVTLSCSPISGHRSVSWYQQTPGQGLQFLFEYFSETQRNKGNFPGRFSGRQFSNSRSEMNVSTLELGDSALYLCASSLGALGSYEQYFGPGTRLTVT.

This clonotype was detected ten times or more. The rearrangement uses TRBV10-3 and TRBJ2-1, with D maybe TRBD2 (6 bases). Germline V gives CDR1 ENHRY, CDR2 SYGVKD. The CDR3 consists of 13 residues. V lost 2 bases to trimming and J lost 9 bases, with 11 bases between them. Here the CDR3 DNA reads TGTGCCATCAGTGAGACCTCCGGGGGTGAGCAGTTCTTC. Protein: CAISETSGGEQFF.

This clonotype was detected ten times or more. The rearrangement joins TRBV5-5 to TRBJ2-7, with 8 bases lining up with TRBD1. The germline V gene has CDR1 SGHKS and CDR2 YYEKEE (reference sequence). V dropped 5 bases and J dropped 3; count of bases not matched to a gene: 4. The CDR3 length is 13 residues. CDR3 sequence (DNA): TGTGCCAGCAGACGGACAGGGATCTACGAGCAGTACTTC. It codes for CASRRTGIYEQYF.

This clonotype appeared many times. The genes are TRBV6-1 and TRBJ2-3; tentative D call: TRBD2 (6 bases). This CDR3 spans 14 amino acids. V was clipped by 7 bases and J by 1 base, with 12 bases between them. The germline V gene encodes CDR1 MNHNS and CDR2 SASEGT. The CDR3 reads CASTPTGGTDTQYF. The CDR3 DNA follows: TGTGCCAGCACTCCCACGGGAGGCACAGATACGCAGTATTTT.

V gene TRBV20-1 combines with J gene TRBJ1-2, with 9 bases identical to TRBD1. Per germline, CDR1 DFQATT and CDR2 SNEGSKA (reference sequence). The trim removed 6 bases at V and 6 bases at J, leaving 8 bases unmatched. The CDR3 extends over 13 amino acids. CDR3 DNA sequence: TGCAGTGCCAGCAGTTGGGACAGGGATGGCTACACCTTC. Amino acid sequence: CSASSWDRDGYTF.

This rearrangement joins TRBV5-6 to TRBJ2-3, with 7 positions matching TRBD1. CDR1 is SGHDT and CDR2 is YYEEEE in the germline V gene. The CDR3 totals 15 residues. Trimming at V came to 4 bases and at J to 0 bases, leaving 5 bases not matched to a gene. The CDR3 nucleotides are TGTGCCAGCAGCACGAACAGGGGAAGCACAGATACGCAGTATTTT. It is translated as CASSTNRGSTDTQYF. The full variable domain, rest sourced from reference TRBV5-6 and TRBJ2-3, is DAGVTQSPTHLIKTRGQQVTLRCSPKSGHDTVSWYQQALGQGPQFIFQYYEEEERQRGNFPDRFSGHQFPNYSSELNVNALLLGDSALYLCASSTNRGSTDTQYFGPGTRLTVL.

The sample holds many counts of this clonotype. V usage is TRBV29-1 and J usage is TRBJ1-2, with 7 bases fitting TRBD1. Losses at the gene ends were 5 bases for V and 9 bases for J; bases not matched to a gene: 3. Germline V gene data show CDR1 as SQVTM and CDR2 as ANQGSEA. The CDR3 sequence is 10 residues long. The CDR3 spells CSVLDRSYTF. For the CDR3, the DNA is TGCAGCGTTCTGGACAGGAGCTACACCTTC.

Regarding this clonotype: It may be a read error: a sequence one base away is much more abundant. J is TRBJ2-7 and V is TRBV20-1; the D gene is possibly TRBD2 (5 bases). Germline CDR1 is DFQATT and CDR2 is SNEGSKA (reference sequence). V dropped 6 bases and J dropped 6 bases, with 21 bases sitting between them. CDR3 size: 14 residues. This CDR3 is CSALRGARSTEQYF. CDR3 in DNA: TGCAGTGCCCTCCGGGGAGCCCGGTCCACCGAGCAGTACTTC.

This clonotype occurred many times. This chain connects TRBV6-6 to TRBJ2-1; unclear D gene. The length of the CDR3 is 14 residues. The V end lost 7 bases, the J end lost 2 bases, and 12 bases lay between the germline ends. Germline CDR1 is MNHNY and CDR2 is SVGAGI (reference sequence). As DNA, the CDR3 is TGTGCCAGCATGGAGACCCAAACCTACAATGAGCAGTTCTTC. Translation: CASMETQTYNEQFF.

The sample holds many counts of this clonotype. The J gene is TRBJ1-2, the V gene TRBV16; 9 bases line up with TRBD1. The CDR3 sequence is 15 residues long. The J segment lost 7 bases and the V segment lost 0 bases, leaving 6 bases of the junction unmatched. CDR1 is KGHSY and CDR2 is FQNENV in the germline V gene. CDR3 region: CASSQSRTGVFGYTF. The CDR3 region has the DNA TGTGCCAGCAGCCAATCGAGGACAGGGGTTTTTGGCTACACCTTC.

To note about this clonotype: One junction end does not reproduce the germline sequence, and a read error may be involved. The chain is built from TRBV14 and TRBJ2-6, with TRBD1 matching over 11 bases. Germline V lookup: CDR1 SGHDN, CDR2 FVKESK. The CDR3 is made up of 14 amino acids. CDR3 in amino acids: CASSQWTGGRTEAF. The CDR3 DNA sequence: TGTGCCAGCAGCCAGTGGACAGGGGGCCGGACTGAAGCTTTC. The entire variable domain, with the rest obtained from reference TRBV14 and TRBJ2-6, is as follows: EAGVTQFPSHSVIEKGQTVTLRCDPISGHDNLYWYRRVMGKEIKFLLHFVKESKQDESGMPNNRFLAERTGGTYSTLKVQPAELEDSGVYFCASSQWTGGRTEAFGAGSRLTVL.

This clonotype was picked up a small number of times. The genes are TRBV10-3 and TRBJ1-1; D gene ambiguous. The germline V gene has CDR1 ENHRY and CDR2 SYGVKD. This CDR3 spans 12 amino acids. The V and J ends lost 6 bases and 3 bases respectively, with 8 bases between them. DNA of the CDR3: TGTGCCATCAGCGCGGGATACACTGAAGCTTTCTTT. Translation gives CAISAGYTEAFF.

This clonotype was found many times. Written as DNA, the CDR3 is TGTGCCAGCAGCCAAGGTTCCGCAGGGGACGAGACCCAGTACTTC. Translating gives CASSQGSAGDETQYF. The chain links TRBV4-2 to TRBJ2-5; perhaps TRBD1 as D (6 bases). Germline CDR1 reads LGHNA; CDR2 reads YNFKEQ. Trimming pared 1 base from V and 5 bases from J, leaving 14 bases between. There are 15 residues in the CDR3.